One sample yielded the 8 T cell receptor beta chains listed below, sequenced in a study of cytomegalovirus exposure and HLA in healthy donors (dated by TCRdb to 2016 to 2017). Libraries were constructed by the immunoSEQ multiplex PCR assay. The multiplex PCR relied on a mix of 60 forward primers for TCR Vbeta segments and 13 reverse primers for TCR Jbeta segments. Here the immuneACCESS table is served through TCRdb, limited to in-frame sequences with V and J called. Missing clones are a known gap in these copies; in checked studies unresolved V genes cover under half, and the rest lacks a known reason. The sample records around 120,000 clones, over 60% of which are singletons. The ten largest clonotypes hold 3.3% of the sample. Sequencing was performed on PBMCs. The receptors stem from a woman aged 30 to 39 in good health and CMV-seropositive.

This chain uses TRBV2 with TRBJ1-4; D might be TRBD1 (6 bases). CDR1 is SNHLY, CDR2 FYNNEI, per germline. Trimming cost V 7 bases and J 2 bases, with 8 bases left between them. CDR3 size: 13 residues. The CDR3 DNA reads TGTGCCAGCAAACAGGGTACTAATGAAAAACTGTTTTTT. Amino acids: CASKQGTNEKLFF.

The V and J genes are TRBV18 and TRBJ1-2; weak D call: TRBD1 (6 bases). The ends were cut back, 6 bases at V and 5 bases at J, with 16 bases in the middle. The CDR3 is 14 residues long. Germline V CDR1 and CDR2: KGHSH, LQKENI. CDR3 region: CASSRVGQRYGYTF. CDR3 nucleotide sequence: TGTGCCAGCTCCCGCGTTGGACAGAGATATGGCTACACCTTC.

The rearrangement links TRBV6-1 to TRBJ1-2, with a possible D match to TRBD1 (6 bases). Per germline, CDR1 MNHNS and CDR2 SASEGT. Trimming cost V 8 bases and J 2 bases, with 15 bases left between them. This CDR3 contains 14 residues. This CDR3 reads CASLRGYRNYGYTF. DNA of the CDR3: TGTGCCAGCCTCAGGGGTTATAGGAACTATGGCTACACCTTC.

This chain connects TRBV5-1 to TRBJ2-1; 11 positions match TRBD2. Germline loops: CDR1 SGHRS, CDR2 YFSETQ. The CDR3 extends over 17 amino acids. Germline trimming cut 4 bases from V and 4 bases from J; bases unmatched to any gene: 10. CDR3 in DNA: TGCGCCAGCAGCATATTATTACTAGCGGGGGCATACAATGAGCAGTTCTTC. Protein sequence: CASSILLLAGAYNEQFF.

V gene TRBV9 combines with J gene TRBJ1-4; 7 bases fit TRBD1. This CDR3 is built from 15 residues. Trimming at V came to 3 bases and at J to 3 bases, leaving 5 bases not matched to a gene. Germline V gene data show CDR1 as SGDLS and CDR2 as YYNGEE. In DNA form, the CDR3 reads TGTGCCAGCAGCGAATTAGGGGGCTCTAATGAAAAACTGTTTTTT. Translation gives CASSELGGSNEKLFF.

This clone was seen many times. The chain has TRBV6-4 and TRBJ1-2, with D tentatively TRBD1 (5 bases). Trimming took off 0 bases at V and 3 bases at J, with 11 bases between the two ends. The germline V gene encodes CDR1 MRHNA and CDR2 SNTAGT. The CDR3 sequence is 15 residues long. The CDR3 region has the DNA TGTGCCAGCAGTGACTCGACAGCTCCTCACTATGGCTACACCTTC. It is translated as CASSDSTAPHYGYTF.

The gene calls are TRBV6-5 and TRBJ1-1; 7 bases align to TRBD1. V trimming: 5 bases; J trimming: 6 bases; junction bases outside the gene matches: 9. The germline gives CDR1 MNHEY, CDR2 SVGAGI. This CDR3 has 14 amino acids. This CDR3 reads CASSQRQGGAEAFF. The CDR3 DNA is TGTGCCAGCAGTCAAAGACAGGGTGGCGCTGAAGCTTTCTTT.

The gene calls are TRBV5-8 and TRBJ1-4; maybe TRBD1 (5 bases). The CDR3 runs to 17 residues. Germline V CDR1 and CDR2: SGHTS, YDEGEE. The ends were cut back, 5 bases at V and 6 bases at J, with 23 bases in the middle. The CDR3 protein is CASSKGRVGGGDEKLFF. The CDR3 nucleotides read TGTGCCAGCAGTAAGGGCAGGGTTGGTGGTGGAGATGAAAAACTGTTTTTT.